A single sample gave rise to the 3 T cell receptor beta chains below, sequenced in a study of T cell repertoires in cytomegalovirus infection. TCRdb independently ran MiXCR on the reads; one entry per CDR3 protein. The repertoire holds approximately 70,000 distinct CDR3 sequences, with about 23% as singletons. Which antigens these TCRs recognize remains unknown. The specimen sequenced was PBMCs, sequenced either directly or after in vitro stimulation (not recorded which). The receptors were gathered from a human donor in good health (CMV status not recorded). Some clones in this sample may be carry-over from other donors' samples.

The gene calls are TRBV19 and TRBJ1-5; TRBD1 is a possible D gene (5 bases). The V and J ends lost 6 bases and 3 bases respectively, with 9 bases between them. This CDR3 is built from 13 residues. Per the germline V gene, CDR1 is LNHDA and CDR2 is SQIVND (reference sequence). The CDR3 nucleotides read TGTGCCAGTAGAGACAGCGACAATCAGCCCCAGCATTTT. This codes for CASRDSDNQPQHF.

The chain is built from TRBV7-8 and TRBJ2-1; 8 nucleotides line up with TRBD2. This CDR3 contains 14 residues. CDR1 is SGHVS, CDR2 FQNEAQ, per germline. Trimming cost V 2 bases and J 7 bases; bases outside gene matches: 4. The CDR3 sequence: CASSLSTGGNEQFF. The DNA for the CDR3 is TGTGCCAGCAGCTTATCGACGGGGGGGAATGAGCAGTTCTTC.

This clonotype was counted a few times. V is TRBV7-2 and J is TRBJ1-2; TRBD1 is a possible D gene (5 bases). Trimming removed 5 bases at V and 0 bases at J, with 16 bases between. The CDR3 has 16 amino acids. The V gene's germline CDR1 is SGHTA and CDR2 FQGNSA. CDR3 bases: TGTGCCAGCAGCCTTTATTACCAGGGAACTAACTATGGCTACACCTTC. It specifies CASSLYYQGTNYGYTF.